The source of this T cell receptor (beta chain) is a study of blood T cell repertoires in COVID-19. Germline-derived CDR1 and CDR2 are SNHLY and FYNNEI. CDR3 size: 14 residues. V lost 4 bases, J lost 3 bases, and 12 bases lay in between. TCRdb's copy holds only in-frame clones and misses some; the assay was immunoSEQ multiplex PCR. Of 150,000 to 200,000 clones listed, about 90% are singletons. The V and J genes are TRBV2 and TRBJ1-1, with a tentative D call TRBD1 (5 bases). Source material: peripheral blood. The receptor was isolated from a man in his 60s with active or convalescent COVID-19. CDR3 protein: CASSVKGKDTEAFF. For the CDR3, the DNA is TGTGCCAGCAGTGTAAAGGGGAAGGACACTGAAGCTTTCTTT. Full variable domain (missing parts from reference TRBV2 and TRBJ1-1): EPEVTQTPSHQVTQMGQEVILRCVPISNHLYFYWYRQILGQKVEFLVSFYNNEISEKSEIFDDQFSVERPDGSNFTLKIRSTKLEDSAMYFCASSVKGKDTEAFFGQGTRLTVV.